This TCR beta chain appears in the sequencing data of a study of T cell responses to AZD1222 COVID-19 vaccine. Second-dose timings of about 4 or about 12 weeks were pooled. This clone is a singleton in its sample. Its specificity is not known. Germline CDR1 reads MDHEN; CDR2 reads SYDVKM. V was trimmed by 6 bases and J by 2 bases, leaving 20 bases between them. The CDR3 has 17 amino acids. Profiling relied on immunoSEQ multiplex PCR, and the TCRdb table lists in-frame clones only, not all of them. This table has some 250,000 clones, approximately 94% appearing once. Study conclusions and caveats: Unmutated regions of variants are reportedly targeted by nearly half of spike-specific TCRs. It should be noted that donors were predominantly white British and more often female, and clonal diversity was possibly underestimated. Vaccine-associated CD4 TCRs spanned spike, dominant at 160-218 and 743-854.

This chain uses TRBV28 with TRBJ1-5; D possibly corresponds to TRBD1 (6 bases). This clonotype was obtained from an adult who received the AZD1222 COVID-19 vaccine. The sample in question was peripheral blood, obtained 28 days after the second AZD1222 dose. The CDR3 here is CASSSPPGAKGNQPQHF. CDR3 nucleotides: TGTGCCAGCAGCTCCCCTCCGGGGGCGAAGGGCAATCAGCCCCAGCATTTT.